One TCR beta chain is described in this entry. The antigen remains unidentified. These data belong to a study of response to subunit inactivated influenza vaccine. This CDR3 region has 11 residues. Trimming took off 5 bases at V and 0 bases at J, with 2 bases between the two ends. Whole-study results and caveats: Authors suggested that a seasonal influenza vaccination recruits few new T cells each time.

From the RT-PCR reads, TCRdb called clonotypes with MiXCR, one entry per CDR3 protein. The top ten clones hold more than 8.5% of a sample with roughly 290,000 distinct CDR3 sequences, about a fifth of them seen once. The receptor's source is a man between 50 and 75 years old who received an inactivated influenza vaccine. The starting material was PBMCs from blood, obtained approximately 20 months after vaccination. The chain recombines TRBV12-3 or TRBV12-4 with TRBJ2-7, with D unresolved. The CDR3 nucleotides are TGTGCCAGCAGTGCCTCCTACGAGCAGTACTTC. Translating gives CASSASYEQYF.